These 10 T cell receptor beta chains were all obtained from the same sample, sequenced in a study of T cells in Graves' hyperthyroidism and ophthalmopathy. Amplification of TCR beta CDR3 regions was performed using RNA transcripts as template. A first-round RT-PCR of the TCR CDR3 used the HTBI primer set. One entry per CDR3 protein results from TCRdb running MiXCR on the multiplex PCR reads. The sample holds hundreds of thousands of distinct CDR3 sequences, roughly 15% seen once. Material for sequencing was blood. The origin of the receptors is a young woman with Graves' hyperthyroidism.

This clonotype was seen repeatedly, ten times or more. This chain uses TRBV9 with TRBJ2-3; TRBD1 aligns across 8 bases. In germline, CDR1 is SGDLS, CDR2 YYNGEE. This CDR3 comprises 15 residues. With V trimmed by 2 bases and J by 0 bases, 2 bases remained unmatched. CDR3 sequence (DNA): TGTGCCAGCAGCGTGGACAGGGCCAGCACAGATACGCAGTATTTT. Translated: CASSVDRASTDTQYF.

Worth noting for this clonotype: Relative to the germline gene, one junction end is altered; a read error may explain this. The gene calls are TRBV27 and TRBJ1-3, with D possibly TRBD1 on 6 matching bases. Germline lookup yields CDR1 MNHEY and CDR2 SMNVEV (reference sequence). The CDR3 has 15 residues. CDR3 sequence reads: CAGRSALQGWNTIYF. DNA of the CDR3: TGTGCCGGCAGGTCCGCCCTACAGGGTTGGAACACCATATATTTT.

As for this clonotype: A much larger clone is a single base away; this may be a read error. The rearrangement links TRBV7-3 to TRBJ2-1, with 12 bases matching TRBD2. With V trimmed by 4 bases and J by 3 bases, 1 base remained unmatched. The CDR3 is made up of 15 amino acids. Germline V gene data show CDR1 as SGHTA and CDR2 as FQGTGA. CDR3 amino acids: CASSSSGRDYNEQFF. The CDR3 bases are TGTGCCAGCAGCTCTAGCGGGAGGGACTACAATGAGCAGTTCTTC. Supplemented by reference TRBV7-3 and TRBJ2-1, the full variable domain reads GAGVSQTPSNKVTEKGKYVELRCDPISGHTALYWYRQSLGQGPEFLIYFQGTGAADDSGLPNDRFFAVRPEGSVSTLKIQRTERGDSAVYLCASSSSGRDYNEQFFGPGTRLTVL.

This clonotype was detected once. CDR3 bases: TGTGCCACCACGAGTCATCGGGCAGAGGAGACCGGGGAGCTGTTTTTT. This encodes CATTSHRAEETGELFF. The gene calls are TRBV27 and TRBJ2-2, with D unresolved. Germline-derived CDR1 and CDR2 are MNHEY and SMNVEV (reference sequence). V was shortened by 10 bases and J by 5 bases, with 23 bases between the two germline ends. The CDR3 contains 16 residues.

This clonotype was seen at least ten times. The chain combines TRBV11-2 with TRBJ2-3; 7 nucleotides match TRBD2. The CDR3 runs to 17 residues. The germline gives CDR1 SGHAT, CDR2 FQNNGV. The junction had 12 bases not matched to a gene; V was cut back by 3 bases and J by 3 bases. Here the CDR3 DNA reads TGTGCCAGCAGCTTCGGATTTTTGGCGGGAGTGACAGATACGCAGTATTTT. Protein product: CASSFGFLAGVTDTQYF.

This clonotype was observed a few times. The V gene is TRBV30, the J gene TRBJ2-7, with 9 nucleotides matching TRBD1. With 5 bases clipped from V and 6 bases from J, the junction kept 8 bases outside the gene matches. This CDR3 contains 13 residues. Looked up from germline, CDR1 is GTSNPN and CDR2 is SVGIG (reference sequence). CDR3 DNA: TGTGCCTGGGACCGGGACAGGGCCTCCGAGCAGTACTTC. It encodes CAWDRDRASEQYF. Filled out from reference TRBV30 and TRBJ2-7, the complete variable domain reads SQTIHQWPATLVQPVGSPLSLECTVEGTSNPNLYWYRQAAGRGLQLLFYSVGIGQISSEVPQNLSASRPQDRQFILSSKKLLLSDSGFYLCAWDRDRASEQYFGPGTRLTVT.

In this sample, this clonotype turned up many times. The CDR3 nucleotides are TGTGCCAGCAGTCCCTTTTGGACAGGGCGGTCCGGGGAGCTGTTTTTT. Protein product: CASSPFWTGRSGELFF. The V and J genes are TRBV6-2 or TRBV6-3 and TRBJ2-2, with 8 bases fitting TRBD1. The CDR3 sequence is 16 residues long. The V and J ends lost 5 bases and 6 bases, in that order; junction bases with no gene match: 11. The germline CDR1 and CDR2 sequences are MNHEY and SVGEGT.

The sample holds many counts of this clonotype. The gene calls are TRBV28 and TRBJ1-4; 7 positions match TRBD1. This CDR3 region has 14 residues. The V and J ends lost 6 bases and 2 bases, in that order; junction bases with no gene match: 3. The V gene's germline CDR1 is MDHEN and CDR2 SYDVKM. DNA for the CDR3: TGTGCCAGCAGGGCAGGGGGTACTAATGAAAAACTGTTTTTT. This gives the protein CASRAGGTNEKLFF.

This chain links TRBV27 with TRBJ1-4; perhaps TRBD1 as D (6 bases). Trimming took 4 bases from V and 6 from J, leaving 15 bases between them. Germline-derived CDR1 and CDR2 are MNHEY and SMNVEV (reference sequence). CDR3 length: 15 residues. In DNA, the CDR3 is TGTGCCAGCAGTTCCTGGACAGTACGGGATGAAAAACTGTTTTTT. It yields the protein CASSSWTVRDEKLFF. The whole variable domain, remainder taken from reference TRBV27 and TRBJ1-4, is EAQVTQNPRYLITVTGKKLTVTCSQNMNHEYMSWYRQDPGLGLRQIYYSMNVEVTDKGDVPEGYKVSRKEKRNFPLILESPSPNQTSLYFCASSSWTVRDEKLFFGSGTQLSVL.

This clonotype was recorded a few times. The V and J genes are TRBV13 and TRBJ1-1; perhaps TRBD1 as D (5 bases). CDR1 and CDR2 from the germline V gene are PRHDT and FYEKMQ (reference sequence). Trimming shortened V by 2 bases and J by 1 base, and 11 bases separated the two germline ends. This CDR3 is built from 15 residues. CDR3: CASSLSPGQNTEAFF. CDR3 coding DNA: TGTGCCAGCAGCTTATCCCCAGGGCAGAACACTGAAGCTTTCTTT. The whole variable domain, filled in from reference TRBV13 and TRBJ1-1, reads AAGVIQSPRHLIKEKRETATLKCYPIPRHDTVYWYQQGPGQDPQFLISFYEKMQSDKGSIPDRFSAQQFSDYHSELNMSSLELGDSALYFCASSLSPGQNTEAFFGQGTRLTVV.